This T cell receptor (beta chain) was recorded in a study of blood T cell repertoires in COVID-19. For the study at large: The United States, Italy and Spain were the sources of the acute and convalescent COVID-19 samples. PBMCs, B-cell-depleted T cells, or T cells were the source of the cDNA or gDNA that made up the material.

CDR1 and CDR2 (germline): MNHEY, SVGEGT. The CDR3 is made up of 15 amino acids. The ends lost 6 bases at V and 4 bases at J; junction bases unmatched: 11. Authors' methods: For nucleated cells, counts were estimated from reference gene primer amplification. Assay used: immunoSEQ multiplex PCR; TCRdb lists only in-frame clones, some missing. V, J and clone size were drawn from that table, and D and trimming were deduced from the DNA. Seen here are approximately 56,000 clones, over 75% observed once, and the top ten hold 6.9%. V and J are TRBV6-2 or TRBV6-3 and TRBJ1-2; 7 bases fit TRBD1. The specimen sequenced was peripheral blood. The clonotype was recovered from a man aged 65 to 85 with active COVID-19. As DNA, the CDR3 is TGTGCCAGCAGCCGCCGAGGGGGCGCAGGCTATGGCTACACCTTC. Residues: CASSRRGGAGYGYTF.